This TCR beta chain came from a study of blood T cell repertoires in COVID-19. At the level of the study: Spain, Italy and the United States supplied samples that represented acute and convalescent COVID-19. T cells, B-cell-depleted T cells, or PBMCs supplied cDNA or gDNA.

Original processing notes: Estimation of nucleated cell counts relied on the amplification of reference gene primers. Produced via immunoSEQ multiplex PCR; TCRdb's table is partial and in-frame only. V, J and clone size were drawn from that table, and D and trimming were deduced from the DNA. This sample yields 15,000 or so clones, of which around four fifths are seen a single time; about 18% belongs to the top ten. Per the germline V gene, CDR1 is DFQATT and CDR2 is SNEGSKA (reference sequence). CDR3 size: 11 residues. The sample comprised peripheral blood. V gene TRBV20-1 combines with J gene TRBJ1-1; no clear D gene. The sequence was collected from a man aged 35 to 55 with active or convalescent COVID-19. The DNA of the CDR3 is TGCAGCGCTCCGAGGAACACTGAAGCTTTCTTT. Protein sequence: CSAPRNTEAFF.